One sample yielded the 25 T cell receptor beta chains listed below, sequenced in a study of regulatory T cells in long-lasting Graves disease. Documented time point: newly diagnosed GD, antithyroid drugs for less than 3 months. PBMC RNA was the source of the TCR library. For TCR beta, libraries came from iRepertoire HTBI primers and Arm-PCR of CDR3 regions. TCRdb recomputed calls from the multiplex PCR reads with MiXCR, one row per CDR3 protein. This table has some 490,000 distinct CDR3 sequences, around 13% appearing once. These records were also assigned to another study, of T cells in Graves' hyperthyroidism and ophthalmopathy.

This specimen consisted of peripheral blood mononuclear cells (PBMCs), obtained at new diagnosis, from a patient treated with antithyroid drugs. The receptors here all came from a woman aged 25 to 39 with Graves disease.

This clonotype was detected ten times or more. The CDR3 protein is CATSDPRGQGNEQFF. The CDR3 nucleotides read TGTGCCACCAGTGATCCACGAGGGCAGGGGAATGAGCAGTTCTTC. The chain employs TRBV24-1 and TRBJ2-1, with D possibly TRBD1 on 6 matching bases. V lost 3 bases, J lost 7 bases, and 15 bases lay in between. CDR3 length: 15 amino acids. Germline values: CDR1 KGHDR, CDR2 SFDVKD.

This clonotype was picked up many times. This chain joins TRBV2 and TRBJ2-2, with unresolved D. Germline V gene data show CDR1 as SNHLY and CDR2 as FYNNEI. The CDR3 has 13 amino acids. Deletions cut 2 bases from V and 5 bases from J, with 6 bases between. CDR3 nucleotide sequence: TGTGCCAGCAGTGAAAGGCTAACCGGGGAGCTGTTTTTT. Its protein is CASSERLTGELFF.

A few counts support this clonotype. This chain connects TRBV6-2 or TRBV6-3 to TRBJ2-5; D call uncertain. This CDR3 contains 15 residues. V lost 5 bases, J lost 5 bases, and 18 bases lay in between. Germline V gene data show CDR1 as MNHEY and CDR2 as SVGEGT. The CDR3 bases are TGTGCCAGCAGTCCGCAGACACCGAACTGGGAGACCCAGTACTTC. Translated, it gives CASSPQTPNWETQYF.

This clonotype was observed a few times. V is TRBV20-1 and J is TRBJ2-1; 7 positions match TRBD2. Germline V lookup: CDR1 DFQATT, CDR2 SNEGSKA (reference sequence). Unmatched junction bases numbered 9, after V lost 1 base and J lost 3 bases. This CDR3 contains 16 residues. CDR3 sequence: CSARGVSGRYYNEQFF. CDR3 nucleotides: TGCAGTGCTAGAGGGGTTAGCGGGCGATACTACAATGAGCAGTTCTTC.

CDR3 in DNA: TGTGCCAGCAGTTACTGGGGGGGGTGGAACACTGAAGCTTTCTTT. Its translation: CASSYWGGWNTEAFF. The V call is TRBV27, the J call TRBJ1-1, with D perhaps matching TRBD1 (5 bases). The length of the CDR3 is 15 residues. V lost 4 bases, J lost 1 base, and 13 bases lay in between. In germline, CDR1 is MNHEY, CDR2 SMNVEV (reference sequence).

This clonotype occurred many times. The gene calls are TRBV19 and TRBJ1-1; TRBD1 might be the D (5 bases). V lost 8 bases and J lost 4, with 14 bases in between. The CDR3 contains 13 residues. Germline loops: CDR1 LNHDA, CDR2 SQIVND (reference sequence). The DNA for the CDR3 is TGTGCCAGTTTAGACAGCTCAGCCACTGAAGCTTTCTTT. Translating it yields CASLDSSATEAFF.

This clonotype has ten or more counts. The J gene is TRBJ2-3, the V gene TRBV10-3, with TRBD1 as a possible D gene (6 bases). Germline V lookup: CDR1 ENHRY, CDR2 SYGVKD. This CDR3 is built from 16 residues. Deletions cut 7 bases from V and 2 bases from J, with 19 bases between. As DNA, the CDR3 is TGTGCCATCATGTTGGGGCGACAGGCCGACACAGATACGCAGTATTTT. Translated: CAIMLGRQADTDTQYF.

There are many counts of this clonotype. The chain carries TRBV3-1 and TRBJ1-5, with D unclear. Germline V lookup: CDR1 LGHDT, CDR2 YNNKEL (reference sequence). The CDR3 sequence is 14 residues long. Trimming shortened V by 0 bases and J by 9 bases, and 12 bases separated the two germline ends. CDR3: CASSQDPIDRPQHF. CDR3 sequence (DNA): TGTGCCAGCAGCCAAGACCCGATCGATAGGCCCCAGCATTTT.

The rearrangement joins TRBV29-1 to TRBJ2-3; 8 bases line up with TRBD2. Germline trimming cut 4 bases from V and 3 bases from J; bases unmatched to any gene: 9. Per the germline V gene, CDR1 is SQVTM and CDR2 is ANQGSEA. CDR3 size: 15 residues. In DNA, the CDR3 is TGCAGCGTTGTGTGGCGGGAGGATAGGACAGATACGCAGTATTTT. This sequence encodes CSVVWREDRTDTQYF.

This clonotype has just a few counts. CDR3: CASSPRKGRDTEAFF. The CDR3 DNA reads TGTGCCAGCAGCCCCCGAAAGGGGAGGGACACTGAAGCTTTCTTT. V usage is TRBV7-9 and J usage is TRBJ1-1; the D gene is possibly TRBD1 (5 bases). Trimming pared 5 bases from V and 3 bases from J, leaving 16 bases between. Germline lookup yields CDR1 SEHNR and CDR2 FQNEAQ (reference sequence). This CDR3 has 15 residues.

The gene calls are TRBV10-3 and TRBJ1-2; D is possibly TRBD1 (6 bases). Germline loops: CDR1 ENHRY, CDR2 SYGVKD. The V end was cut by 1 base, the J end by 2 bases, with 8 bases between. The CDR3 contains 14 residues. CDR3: CAISELQGNYGYTF. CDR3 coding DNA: TGTGCCATCAGTGAGTTACAGGGCAACTATGGCTACACCTTC.

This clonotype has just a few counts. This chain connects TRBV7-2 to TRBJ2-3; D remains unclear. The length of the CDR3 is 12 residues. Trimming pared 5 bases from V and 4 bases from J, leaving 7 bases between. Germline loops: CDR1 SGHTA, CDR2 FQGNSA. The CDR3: CASSLWADTQYF. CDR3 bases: TGTGCCAGCAGCCTGTGGGCAGATACGCAGTATTTT. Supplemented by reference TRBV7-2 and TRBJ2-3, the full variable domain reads GAGVSQSPSNKVTEKGKDVELRCDPISGHTALYWYRQSLGQGLEFLIYFQGNSAPDKSGLPSDRFSAERTGGSVSTLTIQRTQQEDSAVYLCASSLWADTQYFGPGTRLTVL.

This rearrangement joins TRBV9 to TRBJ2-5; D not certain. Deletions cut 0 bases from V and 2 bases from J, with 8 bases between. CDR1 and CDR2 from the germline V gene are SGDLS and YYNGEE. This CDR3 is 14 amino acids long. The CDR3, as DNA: TGTGCCAGCAGCGTAGCTCAAACACAAGAGACCCAGTACTTC. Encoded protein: CASSVAQTQETQYF.

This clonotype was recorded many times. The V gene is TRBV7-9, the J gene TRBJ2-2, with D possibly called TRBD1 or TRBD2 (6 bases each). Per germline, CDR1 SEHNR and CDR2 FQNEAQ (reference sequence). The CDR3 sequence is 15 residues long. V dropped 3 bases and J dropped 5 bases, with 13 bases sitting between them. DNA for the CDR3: TGTGCCAGCAGCTTCGGAGGGGGTCGGACCGGGGAGCTGTTTTTT. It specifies CASSFGGGRTGELFF.

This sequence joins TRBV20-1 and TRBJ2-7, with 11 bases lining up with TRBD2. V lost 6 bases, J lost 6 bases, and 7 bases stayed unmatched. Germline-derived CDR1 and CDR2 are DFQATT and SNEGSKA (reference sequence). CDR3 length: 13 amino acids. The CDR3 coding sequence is TGCAGTGCGCTCACTAGCGGGAGCACCGAGCAGTACTTC. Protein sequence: CSALTSGSTEQYF.

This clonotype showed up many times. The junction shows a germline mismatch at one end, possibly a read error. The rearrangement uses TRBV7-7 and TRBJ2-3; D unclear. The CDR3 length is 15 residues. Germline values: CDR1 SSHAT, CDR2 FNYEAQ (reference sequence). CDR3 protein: CASSLTFSGTDTQYF. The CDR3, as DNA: TGTGCTAGCAGCTTGACTTTCTCCGGCACAGATACGCAGTATTTT.

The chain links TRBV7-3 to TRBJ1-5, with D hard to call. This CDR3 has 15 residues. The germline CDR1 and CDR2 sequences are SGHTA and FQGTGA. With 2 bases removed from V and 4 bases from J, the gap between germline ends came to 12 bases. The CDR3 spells CASSLGPGHNQPQHF. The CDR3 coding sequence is TGTGCCAGCAGCTTAGGGCCCGGTCATAATCAGCCCCAGCATTTT.

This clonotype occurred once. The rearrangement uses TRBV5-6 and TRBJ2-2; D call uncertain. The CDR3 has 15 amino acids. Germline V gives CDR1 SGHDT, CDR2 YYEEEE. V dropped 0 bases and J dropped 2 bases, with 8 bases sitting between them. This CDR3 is CASSLAELNTGELFF. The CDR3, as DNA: TGTGCCAGCAGCTTGGCTGAACTCAACACCGGGGAGCTGTTTTTT.

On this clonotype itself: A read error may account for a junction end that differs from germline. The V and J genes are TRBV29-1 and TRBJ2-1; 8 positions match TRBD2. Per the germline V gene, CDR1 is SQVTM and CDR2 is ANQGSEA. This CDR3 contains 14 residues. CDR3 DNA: TGCAGCGCTGAACTAGCGGAAACCTACAATGAGCAGTTCTTC. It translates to CSAELAETYNEQFF.

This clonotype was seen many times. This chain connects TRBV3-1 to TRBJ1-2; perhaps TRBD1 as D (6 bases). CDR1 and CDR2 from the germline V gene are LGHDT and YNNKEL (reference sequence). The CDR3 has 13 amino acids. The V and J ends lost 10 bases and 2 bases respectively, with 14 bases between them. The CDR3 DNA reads TGTGCCACCTTGGACAGAGTGAACTATGGCTACACCTTC. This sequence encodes CATLDRVNYGYTF.

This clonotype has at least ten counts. In nucleotides, the CDR3 is TGTGCCAGCAGCCCAGCGGGGGGGCCGGCCTACGAGCAGTACTTC. Protein product: CASSPAGGPAYEQYF. The chain is built from TRBV7-3 and TRBJ2-7, with 10 bases lining up with TRBD2. Unmatched junction bases numbered 6, after V lost 5 bases and J lost 2 bases. Germline V gives CDR1 SGHTA, CDR2 FQGTGA. The CDR3 contains 15 residues.

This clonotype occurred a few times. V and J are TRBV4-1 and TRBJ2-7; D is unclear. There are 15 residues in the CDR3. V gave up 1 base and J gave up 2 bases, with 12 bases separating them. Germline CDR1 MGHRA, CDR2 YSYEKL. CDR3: CASSQGRLGTYEQYF. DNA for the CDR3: TGCGCCAGCAGCCAAGGTCGGTTGGGAACCTACGAGCAGTACTTC.

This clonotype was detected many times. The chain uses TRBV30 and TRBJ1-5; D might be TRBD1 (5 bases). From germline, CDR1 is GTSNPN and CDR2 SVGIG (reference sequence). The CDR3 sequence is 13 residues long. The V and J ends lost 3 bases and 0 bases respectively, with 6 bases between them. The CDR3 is CAWSRDSNQPQHF. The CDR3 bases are TGTGCCTGGAGCAGGGATAGCAATCAGCCCCAGCATTTT.

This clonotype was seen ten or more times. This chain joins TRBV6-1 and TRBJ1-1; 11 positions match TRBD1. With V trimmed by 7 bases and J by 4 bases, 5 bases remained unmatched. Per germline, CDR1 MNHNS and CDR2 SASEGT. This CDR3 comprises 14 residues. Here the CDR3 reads CASTKGQGVTEAFF. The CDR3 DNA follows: TGTGCCAGCACCAAGGGACAGGGGGTCACTGAAGCTTTCTTT.

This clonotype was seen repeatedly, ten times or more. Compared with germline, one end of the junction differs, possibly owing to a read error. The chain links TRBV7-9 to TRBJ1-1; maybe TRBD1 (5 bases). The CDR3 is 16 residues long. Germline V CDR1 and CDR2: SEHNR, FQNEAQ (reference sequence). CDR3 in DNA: TGCGCCAGCAGCCAAGTTCGGGGGAGGAAGGTCTATGAAGCTTTCTTT. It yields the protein CASSQVRGRKVYEAFF.